These T cell receptor beta chains were read from a single sample in a study of T cells in Graves' hyperthyroidism and ophthalmopathy. MiXCR, run by TCRdb on the multiplex PCR reads, gives a single entry per CDR3 protein. The sample contains some 150,000 distinct CDR3 sequences, approximately 20% of which appear only once. Material: blood. These receptors were obtained from a woman in her forties or fifties with Graves' hyperthyroidism that later progressed to Graves' ophthalmopathy. Both conserved end residues are trimmed from each CDR3. The order of the fields is V gene, J gene, CDR3 protein.

v_call: TRBV5-5; j_call: TRBJ1-2; cdr3_aa: ASSLGTTSLGYT
v_call: TRBV12-3/TRBV12-4; j_call: TRBJ2-5; cdr3_aa: ASSFRTVQETQY
v_call: TRBV5-1; j_call: TRBJ2-1; cdr3_aa: ASSLGSGGAWAEQF
v_call: TRBV2; j_call: TRBJ1-2; cdr3_aa: ASNFGQGAYGYT
v_call: TRBV20-1; j_call: TRBJ1-1; cdr3_aa: SAIRMNTEAF
v_call: TRBV6-1; j_call: TRBJ2-7; cdr3_aa: ASSVRLAGEYEQY
v_call: TRBV4-3; j_call: TRBJ2-7; cdr3_aa: ASSQESGPYEQY
v_call: TRBV3-1; j_call: TRBJ2-3; cdr3_aa: ASSPRLAGLSTDTQY
v_call: TRBV5-1; j_call: TRBJ2-5; cdr3_aa: ASSLAGSKETQY
v_call: TRBV28; j_call: TRBJ1-2; cdr3_aa: ASSTTDYGYT
v_call: TRBV6-1; j_call: TRBJ1-1; cdr3_aa: ATSGQMNTEAF
v_call: TRBV7-9; j_call: TRBJ1-4; cdr3_aa: ASSHPRGGNEKLF
v_call: TRBV28; j_call: TRBJ1-3; cdr3_aa: ASSHTTGPGNTIY
v_call: TRBV6-6; j_call: TRBJ1-6; cdr3_aa: ASSYGGQGISPLH
v_call: TRBV2; j_call: TRBJ1-1; cdr3_aa: ASRALAGGRYEAF
v_call: TRBV3-1; j_call: TRBJ1-1; cdr3_aa: ASSHPDRGNTEAF
v_call: TRBV11-2; j_call: TRBJ1-5; cdr3_aa: ASSLEGQAGQPQH
v_call: TRBV28; j_call: TRBJ2-3; cdr3_aa: ASTRSGTSGRAGTDTQY
v_call: TRBV7-9; j_call: TRBJ2-2; cdr3_aa: ATGKALNGIGELF
v_call: TRBV10-3; j_call: TRBJ1-6; cdr3_aa: AISEQGTYNSPLH
v_call: TRBV20-1; j_call: TRBJ2-1; cdr3_aa: SVGLAGGPSEQF
v_call: TRBV19; j_call: TRBJ2-2; cdr3_aa: ASRRAGGAGAGELF
v_call: TRBV20-1; j_call: TRBJ2-1; cdr3_aa: SARDLRGRYNEQF
v_call: TRBV20-1; j_call: TRBJ2-7; cdr3_aa: SGGGQVSSYEQY
v_call: TRBV5-1; j_call: TRBJ2-3; cdr3_aa: ASRLAGGRTVGDTQY
v_call: TRBV5-1; j_call: TRBJ2-1; cdr3_aa: ASMVQRGLAGMSSYNEQF
v_call: TRBV18; j_call: TRBJ1-6; cdr3_aa: ASSPEIASPLH
v_call: TRBV20-1; j_call: TRBJ2-1; cdr3_aa: SASPPRRDEQF
v_call: TRBV9; j_call: TRBJ2-1; cdr3_aa: ASSVTWAGVNEQF
v_call: TRBV28; j_call: TRBJ1-2; cdr3_aa: ASRQGGAQGANYGYT